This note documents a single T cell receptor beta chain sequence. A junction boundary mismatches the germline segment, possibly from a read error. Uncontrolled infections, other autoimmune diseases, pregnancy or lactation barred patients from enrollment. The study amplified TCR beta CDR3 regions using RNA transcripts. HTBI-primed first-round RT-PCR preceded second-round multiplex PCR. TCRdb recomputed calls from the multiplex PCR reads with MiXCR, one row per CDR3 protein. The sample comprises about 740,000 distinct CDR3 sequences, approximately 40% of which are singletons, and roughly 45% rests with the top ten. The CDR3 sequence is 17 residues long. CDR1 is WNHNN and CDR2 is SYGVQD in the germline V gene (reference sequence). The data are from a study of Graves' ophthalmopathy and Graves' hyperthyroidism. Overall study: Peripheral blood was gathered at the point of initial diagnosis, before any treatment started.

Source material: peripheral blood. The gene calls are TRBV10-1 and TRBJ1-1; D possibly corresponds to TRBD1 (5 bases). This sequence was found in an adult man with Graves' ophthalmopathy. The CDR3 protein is CASSQERGASGQTEAFF. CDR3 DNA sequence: TGTGCCAGCAGCCAAGAGAGGGGTGCGTCAGGGCAGACTGAAGCTTTCTTT.